Listed below are T cell receptor beta chains from one sample, sequenced in a study of regulatory T cells in long-lasting Graves disease. TCRdb re-called the multiplex PCR reads through MiXCR, storing one row per CDR3 protein. The table lists approximately 460,000 distinct CDR3 sequences, around 17% of them singletons, with around 10% in the top ten. The data were also submitted as part of a second study, on T cells in Graves' hyperthyroidism and ophthalmopathy.

The sequencing used peripheral blood mononuclear cells (PBMCs), collected at new diagnosis, from a patient treated with antithyroid drugs. The receptors stem from a young woman with Graves disease. The CDR3 runs from the conserved cysteine through the conserved F or W. Each record gives: CDR3 protein, CDR3 DNA, V gene, clone size, J gene, D gene. The D gene is left open where the match is weak. Only part of the rows carry a size: once, few, many, or a class if the clone is expanded.

CASAKASGLASYEQYF | TGTGCCAGTGCAAAAGCCTCGGGGCTAGCGTCCTACGAGCAGTACTTC | TRBV19 | many | TRBJ2-7 | NA
CAGGWGSYEQYF | TGTGCCGGGGGGTGGGGCTCCTACGAGCAGTACTTC | TRBV7-9 | many | TRBJ2-7 | NA
CASSSPTVQKREGPYEQYF | TGTGCCAGCAGTTCCCCCACCGTCCAAAAGCGGGAGGGCCCCTACGAGCAGTACTTC | TRBV7-3 | NA | TRBJ2-7 | TRBD2
CASSPATVSYEQYF | TGCGCCAGCAGCCCCGCGACAGTCTCCTACGAGCAGTACTTC | TRBV5-1 | few | TRBJ2-7 | NA
CASSFFGAGRTDTQYF | TGTGCCAGCAGTTTCTTTGGAGCGGGACGCACAGATACGCAGTATTTT | TRBV27 | many | TRBJ2-3 | TRBD2
CAISGSTVGLWGADEQYF | TGTGCCATCAGTGGTTCGACAGTGGGCCTTTGGGGTGCCGACGAGCAGTACTTC | TRBV10-3 | NA | TRBJ2-7 | NA
CASSVRDLLAFF | TGTGCCAGCAGCGTCCGGGACTTACTTGCTTTCTTT | TRBV5-6 | NA | TRBJ1-1 | NA
CASSLTAEYTGELFF | TGTGCCAGCAGTTTAACGGCAGAATACACCGGGGAGCTGTTTTTT | TRBV28 | many | TRBJ2-2 | NA
CSVEGPTGGDTQYF | TGCAGCGTTGAGGGACCGACCGGGGGAGATACGCAGTATTTT | TRBV29-1 | NA | TRBJ2-3 | NA
CASSLTGSLNTGELFF | TGTGCCAGCAGCTTAACGGGCAGCCTGAACACCGGGGAGCTGTTTTTT | TRBV7-3 | many | TRBJ2-2 | NA
CSALLAAYEQYF | TGCAGTGCTTTGCTAGCGGCCTACGAGCAGTACTTC | TRBV20-1 | many | TRBJ2-7 | TRBD2
CASSPLTATGELFF | TGTGCCAGCTCACCGCTGACAGCCACCGGGGAGCTGTTTTTT | TRBV18 | many | TRBJ2-2 | NA
CASSEYSPRTGKNTEAFF | TGTGCCAGCAGTGAATATAGCCCTCGAACAGGGAAGAACACTGAAGCTTTCTTT | TRBV25-1 | many | TRBJ1-1 | NA
CASSPWTASSYNEQFF | TGTGCCAGCTCACCATGGACAGCGAGCTCCTACAATGAGCAGTTCTTC | TRBV18 | NA | TRBJ2-1 | NA
CSARWGANTGELFF | TGCAGTGCTAGGTGGGGTGCGAACACCGGGGAGCTGTTTTTT | TRBV20-1 | many | TRBJ2-2 | NA
CASSGSLRTDTQYF | TGTGCCAGTAGTGGGAGCCTCCGCACAGATACGCAGTATTTT | TRBV19 | NA | TRBJ2-3 | NA
CASSTAGGGSNQPQHF | TGTGCCAGCAGTACCGCAGGGGGGGGAAGCAATCAGCCCCAGCATTTT | TRBV6-1 | many | TRBJ1-5 | TRBD1
CASSQPDAGGDNNEQFF | TGTGCCAGCAGCCAACCCGATGCGGGCGGGGACAACAATGAGCAGTTCTTC | TRBV3-1 | NA | TRBJ2-1 | NA
CASSLPSGRSGAYNEQFF | TGCGCCAGCAGCTTGCCTAGCGGGAGATCTGGGGCCTACAATGAGCAGTTCTTC | TRBV5-1 | few | TRBJ2-1 | TRBD2
CAWSGGPSSYNEQFF | TGTGCCTGGAGCGGGGGCCCGAGCTCCTACAATGAGCAGTTCTTC | TRBV30 | many | TRBJ2-1 | NA
CASSLGPSGSDGDTQYF | TGTGCCAGCAGCTTAGGGCCTAGCGGGAGTGATGGAGATACGCAGTATTTT | TRBV11-2 | NA | TRBJ2-3 | TRBD2
CATTPGQANTEAFF | TGCGCCACCACCCCGGGGCAGGCGAACACTGAAGCTTTCTTT | TRBV4-1 | many | TRBJ1-1 | NA
CASNLALGLAGDTQYF | TGTGCCAGCAACTTAGCGTTGGGACTAGCGGGAGATACGCAGTATTTT | TRBV7-9 | few | TRBJ2-3 | TRBD2
CASSPRSGQGAHSPSYEQYF | TGTGCCAGCAGCCCAAGGTCGGGACAGGGGGCGCATTCCCCCTCCTACGAGCAGTACTTC | TRBV7-9 | NA | TRBJ2-7 | TRBD1
CATSRFGGGGTEAFF | TGTGCCACCAGCAGATTCGGGGGAGGAGGCACTGAAGCTTTCTTT | TRBV15 | many | TRBJ1-1 | NA
CASSRRGAPYEQYF | TGTGCCAGCAGCCGCCGGGGGGCGCCCTACGAGCAGTACTTC | TRBV7-2 | NA | TRBJ2-7 | NA
CASIITGLMTEAFF | TGTGCCAGCATCATAACAGGGTTGATGACTGAAGCTTTCTTT | TRBV7-2 | many | TRBJ1-1 | NA
CASSPAANQPQHF | TGTGCCAGCAGCCCGGCAGCAAATCAGCCCCAGCATTTT | TRBV28 | many | TRBJ1-5 | NA
CASSLDGQGKNTEAFF | TGCGCCAGCAGCTTGGATGGACAGGGAAAAAATACTGAAGCTTTCTTT | TRBV5-1 | many | TRBJ1-1 | TRBD1
CASSSFGQGKDEQYF | TGTGCCAGCAGCTCCTTCGGACAGGGGAAAGACGAGCAGTACTTC | TRBV28 | many | TRBJ2-7 | TRBD1
CASSQRTGDTGELFF | TGCGCCAGCAGCCAAAGGACAGGGGACACCGGGGAGCTGTTTTTT | TRBV5-1 | few | TRBJ2-2 | TRBD1
CAWSVEGTAQHF | TGTGCCTGGAGCGTCGAAGGGACGGCCCAGCATTTT | TRBV30 | many | TRBJ1-5 | NA
CSARAGVERRNTIYF | TGCAGTGCTAGGGCCGGGGTCGAAAGGCGGAACACCATATATTTT | TRBV20-1 | many | TRBJ1-3 | NA
CASSQGPNTGELFF | TGTGCCAGCAGCCAAGGACCTAACACCGGGGAGCTGTTTTTT | TRBV4-2 | NA | TRBJ2-2 | NA
CASSLSASTDTQYF | TGTGCCAGCAGCTTGTCCGCTAGCACAGATACGCAGTATTTT | TRBV7-9 | NA | TRBJ2-3 | NA
CASSPYREASQPQHF | TGTGCCAGCAGTCCCTACAGGGAAGCCAGCCAGCCCCAGCATTTT | TRBV6-2/TRBV6-3 | NA | TRBJ1-5 | NA
CASRTGGRNYGYTF | TGTGCCAGCAGAACAGGGGGCAGAAACTATGGCTACACCTTC | TRBV12-3/TRBV12-4 | NA | TRBJ1-2 | TRBD1
CASGLDPWSPQHF | TGTGCTAGTGGTTTGGACCCTTGGTCGCCCCAGCATTTT | TRBV12-5 | NA | TRBJ1-5 | NA
CASSQPGGGNTEAFF | TGTGCCAGCAGTCAACCAGGGGGCGGTAACACTGAAGCTTTCTTT | TRBV25-1 | few | TRBJ1-1 | TRBD1
CASTNRWEETQYF | TGTGCCAGCACCAATAGGTGGGAGGAGACCCAGTACTTC | TRBV11-2 | many | TRBJ2-5 | NA
CSAKRTSGSLEQYF | TGCAGTGCTAAACGGACTAGCGGGAGTCTCGAGCAGTACTTC | TRBV20-1 | many | TRBJ2-7 | TRBD2
CASSHPGTFYEQYF | TGTGCCAGCAGCCACCCAGGGACTTTCTACGAGCAGTACTTC | TRBV3-1 | many | TRBJ2-7 | NA
CSASTPGGRNQPQHF | TGCAGTGCTAGTACCCCAGGGGGCCGGAATCAGCCCCAGCATTTT | TRBV20-1 | NA | TRBJ1-5 | TRBD1
CASSLAGQKGTDNYGYTF | TGTGCCAGCAGCCTAGCAGGCCAAAAAGGGACAGACAACTATGGCTACACCTTC | TRBV9 | many | TRBJ1-2 | TRBD1
CASSLADRNTEAFF | TGTGCCAGCAGCTTAGCAGACAGGAACACTGAAGCTTTCTTT | TRBV7-9 | NA | TRBJ1-1 | NA
CATRPRTSGTDTQYF | TGTGCCACCCGCCCTCGGACTAGCGGGACAGATACGCAGTATTTT | TRBV10-3 | NA | TRBJ2-3 | TRBD2
CASSPPSGRRDTQYF | TGTGCCAGCAGTCCTCCTAGCGGGAGAAGAGATACGCAGTATTTT | TRBV27 | NA | TRBJ2-3 | TRBD2